The clone carrying this T cell receptor beta chain is classed as medium-sized. Its antigen remains unidentified. The data are from a study of cytomegalovirus exposure and HLA in healthy donors. Overall study: The approximately 130 validation repertoires matched the approximately 700 first-cohort repertoires in platform, a later analysis reported.

Profiled with immunoSEQ multiplex PCR; TCRdb holds only in-frame clones, not every one. The sample holds approximately 60,000 clones, over 90% seen once. A 120-subject validation cohort, separate from the 666-subject first cohort, supplied the donors. Germline lookup yields CDR1 SGHTA and CDR2 FQGNSA. V shed 11 bases and J shed 8 bases, with 15 bases lying between them. This CDR3 has 12 amino acids. Study-wide findings and caveats: A later analysis found first-cohort TCR clusters tended to co-occur in the roughly 120 validation repertoires. The classifier, whose performance was assessed in both the original and validation cohorts, reportedly diagnosed cytomegalovirus status with high specificity and sensitivity.

The sequence came from a woman under 30 in good health and CMV-seropositive. Sample: PBMCs. The rearrangement links TRBV7-2 to TRBJ2-2; D call uncertain. In DNA, the CDR3 is TGTGCCCTCAGCGAGGTCCGGGGGGAGCTGTTTTTT. Translating gives CALSEVRGELFF. Using reference TRBV7-2 and TRBJ2-2 for the parts outside the CDR3, the full variable domain is GAGVSQSPSNKVTEKGKDVELRCDPISGHTALYWYRQSLGQGLEFLIYFQGNSAPDKSGLPSDRFSAERTGGSVSTLTIQRTQQEDSAVYLCALSEVRGELFFGEGSRLTVL.